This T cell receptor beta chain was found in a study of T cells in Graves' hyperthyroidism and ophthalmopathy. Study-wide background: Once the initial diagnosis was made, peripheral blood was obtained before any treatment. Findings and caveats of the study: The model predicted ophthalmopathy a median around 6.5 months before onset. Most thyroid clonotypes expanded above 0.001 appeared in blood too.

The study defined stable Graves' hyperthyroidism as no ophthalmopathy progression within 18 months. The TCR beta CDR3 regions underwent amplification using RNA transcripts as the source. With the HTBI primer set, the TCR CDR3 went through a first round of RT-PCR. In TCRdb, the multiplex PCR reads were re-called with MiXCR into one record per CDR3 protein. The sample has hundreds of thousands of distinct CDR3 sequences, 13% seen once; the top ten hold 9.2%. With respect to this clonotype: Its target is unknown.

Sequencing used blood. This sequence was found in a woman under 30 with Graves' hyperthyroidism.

The CDR3 sequence: CASSQDQTGELFF. CDR3 nucleotides: TGTGCCAGCAGCCAAGATCAAACGGGGGAGCTGTTTTTT. The chain is built from TRBV4-2 and TRBJ2-2, with unresolved D. Germline assignment: CDR1 LGHNA and CDR2 YNFKEQ. This CDR3 is built from 13 residues. Trimming took 0 bases from V and 8 from J, leaving 7 bases between them.